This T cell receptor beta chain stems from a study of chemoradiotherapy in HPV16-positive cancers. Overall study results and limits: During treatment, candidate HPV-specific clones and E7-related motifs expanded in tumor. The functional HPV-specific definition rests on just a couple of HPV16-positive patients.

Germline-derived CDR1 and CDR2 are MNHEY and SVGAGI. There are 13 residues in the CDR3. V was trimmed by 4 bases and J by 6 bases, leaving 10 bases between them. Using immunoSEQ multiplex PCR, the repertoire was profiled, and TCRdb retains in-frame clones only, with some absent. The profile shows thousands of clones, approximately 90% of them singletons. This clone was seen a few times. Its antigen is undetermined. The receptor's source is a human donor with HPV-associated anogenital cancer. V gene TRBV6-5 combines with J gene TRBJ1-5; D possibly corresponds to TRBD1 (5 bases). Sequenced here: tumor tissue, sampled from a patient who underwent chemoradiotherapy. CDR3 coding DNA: TGTGCCAGCAGTTTTAGGAGGGGTCAGCCCCAGCATTTT. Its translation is CASSFRRGQPQHF.